The sequence of this TCR beta chain was determined in a study of blood T cell repertoires in COVID-19. Study overall: Collection of acute and convalescent COVID-19 samples took place in the United States, Italy and Spain. In each case, the material was cDNA or gDNA derived from T cells, B-cell-depleted T cells, or PBMCs.

The CDR3 runs to 16 residues. V gave up 7 bases and J gave up 8 bases, with 26 bases separating them. Per the germline V gene, CDR1 is ENHRY and CDR2 is SYGVKD. Authors' analysis steps: Reference gene primer amplification in the assay estimated nucleated cell counts. The data were produced by immunoSEQ multiplex PCR, yet TCRdb's version contains in-frame clones alone and is incomplete. The DNA was the basis for D and trimming; V, J and clone size are from that table. The table records roughly 200,000 clones, roughly 80% of them present only once. This clonotype was sampled from a woman of 80 years or more with COVID-19, enrolled during active disease. Sequenced sample: peripheral blood. This rearrangement joins TRBV10-3 to TRBJ1-2; tentative D call: TRBD1 (6 bases). CDR3 sequence: CAITTETGTETYGYTF. The CDR3 DNA is TGTGCCATCACCACTGAAACAGGGACGGAGACGTACGGCTACACCTTC.